The 12 T cell receptor beta chains given below trace back to one sample, sequenced in a study of blood T cell repertoires in COVID-19. Using immunoSEQ multiplex PCR, the repertoire was profiled, and TCRdb retains in-frame clones only, with some absent. The sample comprises 500,000 to 600,000 clones, 70% to 90% of which are singletons, and roughly 7.3% rests with the top ten. Sample: peripheral blood. These receptors were obtained from a woman in her 50s with COVID-19, enrolled during active disease.

In this sample, this clone turned up once. J is TRBJ2-1 and V is TRBV6-4, with 9 bases matching TRBD1. The CDR3 is 14 amino acids. Germline trimming cut 4 bases from V and 10 bases from J; bases unmatched to any gene: 8. In germline, CDR1 is MRHNA, CDR2 SNTAGT. CDR3 region: CASSAFGQGIEQFF. CDR3 nucleotide sequence: TGTGCCAGCAGTGCCTTCGGACAGGGGATAGAGCAGTTCTTC.

The chain links TRBV9 to TRBJ1-4, with D possibly being TRBD1 (6 bases). This CDR3 has 14 residues. Trimming removed 3 bases at V and 1 base at J, with 7 bases between. CDR1 is SGDLS, CDR2 YYNGEE, per germline. The CDR3 coding sequence is TGTGCCAGCAGCGCCAGGGGAACTAATGAAAAACTGTTTTTT. As protein: CASSARGTNEKLFF.

This rearrangement joins TRBV27 to TRBJ2-7; a weak D match, TRBD1 (6 bases). In germline, CDR1 is MNHEY, CDR2 SMNVEV (reference sequence). This CDR3 spans 12 amino acids. Trimming took 5 bases from V and 11 from J, leaving 16 bases between them. CDR3 in amino acids: CASSAIGQTKYF. DNA of the CDR3: TGTGCCAGCAGTGCCATCGGACAGACCAAGTACTTC.

This clone appeared once. The genes are TRBV5-1 and TRBJ2-3, with D unclear. Trimming stripped 4 bases from V and 2 bases from J, with 5 bases between. CDR1 is SGHRS and CDR2 is YFSETQ in the germline V gene. This CDR3 region has 12 residues. The chain's CDR3 is CASSRDTDTQYF. The CDR3 coding sequence is TGCGCCAGCAGCAGAGACACAGATACGCAGTATTTT. Together with reference TRBV5-1 and TRBJ2-3, the CDR3 gives the full variable domain: KAGVTQTPRYLIKTRGQQVTLSCSPISGHRSVSWYQQTPGQGLQFLFEYFSETQRNKGNFPGRFSGRQFSNSRSEMNVSTLELGDSALYLCASSRDTDTQYFGPGTRLTVL.

The chain recombines TRBV19 with TRBJ1-5; perhaps TRBD1 as D (5 bases). The V and J ends lost 2 bases and 2 bases respectively, with 10 bases between them. Germline V gene data show CDR1 as LNHDA and CDR2 as SQIVND (reference sequence). The CDR3 loop spans 15 amino acids. CDR3 region: CASSIYGGGNQPQHF. The CDR3 coding sequence is TGTGCCAGTAGTATATACGGGGGTGGCAATCAGCCCCAGCATTTT.

This chain links TRBV5-4 with TRBJ1-2, with D maybe TRBD1 (6 bases). Germline-derived CDR1 and CDR2 are SGHNT and YYREEE (reference sequence). The CDR3 is 14 amino acids. Trimming removed 4 bases from V and 2 bases from J, with 12 bases in between. The DNA for the CDR3 is TGTGCCAGCAGCCCGAGGACAGCAAACTATGGCTACACCTTC. It codes for CASSPRTANYGYTF.

The chain carries TRBV2 and TRBJ1-5; the D gene is possibly TRBD1 (5 bases). The germline CDR1 and CDR2 sequences are SNHLY and FYNNEI. The length of the CDR3 is 13 residues. Trimming took off 7 bases at V and 3 bases at J, with 10 bases between the two ends. CDR3 protein: CASMTDTNQPQHF. In nucleotides, the CDR3 is TGTGCCAGCATGACGGACACCAATCAGCCCCAGCATTTT.

V usage is TRBV2 and J usage is TRBJ1-5; D perhaps matches TRBD1 (6 bases). The CDR3 spans 17 residues. V shed 7 bases and J shed 4 bases, with 23 bases lying between them. From germline, CDR1 is SNHLY and CDR2 FYNNEI. Here the CDR3 DNA reads TGTGCCAGCACCCATGGGCCCGAGCAAGGGGGTAATCAGCCCCAGCATTTT. Translated: CASTHGPEQGGNQPQHF. The full variable domain, with the rest looked up from reference TRBV2 and TRBJ1-5, is EPEVTQTPSHQVTQMGQEVILRCVPISNHLYFYWYRQILGQKVEFLVSFYNNEISEKSEIFDDQFSVERPDGSNFTLKIRSTKLEDSAMYFCASTHGPEQGGNQPQHFGDGTRLSIL.

The chain uses TRBV5-1 and TRBJ2-3, with a possible D match to TRBD2 (6 bases). The germline V and J ends were trimmed by 4 bases and 5 bases, with 20 bases remaining between them. The CDR3 is made up of 16 amino acids. In germline, CDR1 is SGHRS, CDR2 YFSETQ. The chain's CDR3 is CASSPGGVAGQDTQYF. Here the CDR3 DNA reads TGCGCCAGCAGCCCTGGAGGGGTAGCAGGGCAAGATACGCAGTATTTT.

The rearrangement joins TRBV30 to TRBJ1-1; TRBD1 matches at 7 bases. The J segment lost 10 bases and the V segment lost 0 bases, leaving 8 bases of the junction unmatched. The CDR3 runs to 13 residues. The germline CDR1 and CDR2 sequences are GTSNPN and SVGIG (reference sequence). CDR3: CAWSVRLDRAAFF. The CDR3 DNA sequence: TGTGCCTGGAGTGTCCGTCTTGACAGGGCAGCTTTCTTT. The whole variable domain, remainder taken from reference TRBV30 and TRBJ1-1, is SQTIHQWPATLVQPVGSPLSLECTVEGTSNPNLYWYRQAAGRGLQLLFYSVGIGQISSEVPQNLSASRPQDRQFILSSKKLLLSDSGFYLCAWSVRLDRAAFFGQGTRLTVV.

This clone was detected a few times. V is TRBV5-1 and J is TRBJ2-3, with TRBD2 identical over 10 bases. V dropped 3 bases and J dropped 7; count of bases not matched to a gene: 11. The CDR3 runs to 16 residues. Germline CDR1 is SGHRS and CDR2 is YFSETQ. CDR3 sequence: CASSYIAGGRGNTQYF. The CDR3 DNA is TGCGCCAGCAGCTATATAGCGGGGGGACGTGGAAATACGCAGTATTTT.

The gene calls are TRBV3-1 (or the pseudogene TRBV3-2) and TRBJ1-3, with D possibly TRBD1 on 5 matching bases. CDR3 length equals 15 residues. Trimming took 3 bases from V and 4 from J, leaving 13 bases between them. Germline V gene sequence: CDR1 LGHDT, CDR2 YNNKEL (reference sequence). The CDR3 sequence is CASSQTRARGNTIYF. CDR3 bases: TGTGCCAGCAGCCAGACCAGGGCGAGGGGAAACACCATATATTTT.